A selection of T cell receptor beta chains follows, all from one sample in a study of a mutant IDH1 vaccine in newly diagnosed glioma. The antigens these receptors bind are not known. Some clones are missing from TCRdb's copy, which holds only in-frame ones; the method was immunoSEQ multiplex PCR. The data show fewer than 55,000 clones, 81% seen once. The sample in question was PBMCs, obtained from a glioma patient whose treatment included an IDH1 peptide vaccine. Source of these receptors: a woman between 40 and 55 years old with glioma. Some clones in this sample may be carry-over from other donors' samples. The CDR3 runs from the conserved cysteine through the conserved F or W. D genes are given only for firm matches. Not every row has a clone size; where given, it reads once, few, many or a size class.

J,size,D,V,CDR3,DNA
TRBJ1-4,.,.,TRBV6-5,CASRPQAIEKLFF,TGTGCCAGCAGGCCCCAGGCCATTGAAAAACTGTTTTTT
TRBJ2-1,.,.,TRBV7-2,CASSLPMVGEQFF,TGTGCCAGCAGCTTACCGATGGTTGGTGAGCAGTTCTTC
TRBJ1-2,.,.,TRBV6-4,CASSEGLGSSRWGYTF,TGTGCCAGCAGTGAGGGATTGGGCAGTTCAAGGTGGGGCTACACCTTC
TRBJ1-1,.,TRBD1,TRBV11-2,CASSFGQVARENTEAFF,TGTGCCAGCAGCTTCGGACAGGTCGCAAGAGAGAACACTGAAGCTTTCTTT
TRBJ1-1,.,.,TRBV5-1,CASSLGVDGLNTEAFF,TGCGCCAGCAGCTTGGGGGTTGACGGATTAAACACTGAAGCTTTCTTT
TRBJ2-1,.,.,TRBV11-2,CASSLVRREEQFF,TGTGCCAGCAGCTTAGTTCGGCGAGAAGAGCAGTTCTTC
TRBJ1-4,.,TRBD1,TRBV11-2,CASSLGDREGPVPFF,TGTGCCAGCAGCTTAGGGGACAGGGAAGGTCCAGTCCCCTTTTTT
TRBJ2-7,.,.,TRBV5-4,CASSLGGPNRGAAEQYF,TGTGCCAGCAGCTTGGGGGGGCCTAATAGGGGAGCAGCCGAGCAGTACTTC
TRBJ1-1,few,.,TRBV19,CASSIGAPGGAFF,TGTGCCAGTAGTATAGGTGCCCCCGGGGGAGCTTTCTTT
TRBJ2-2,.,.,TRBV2,CASRQVNTGELFF,TGTGCCAGCAGGCAGGTTAACACCGGGGAGCTGTTTTTT
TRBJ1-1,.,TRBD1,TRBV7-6,CASSLDPGGDTEAFF,TGTGCCAGCAGCTTAGATCCAGGGGGGGACACTGAAGCTTTCTTT
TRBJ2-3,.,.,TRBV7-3,CASSLGPFDTQYF,TGTGCCAGCAGCTTAGGGCCGTTTGATACGCAGTATTTT
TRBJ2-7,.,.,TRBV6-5,CASSTQGLEQYF,TGTGCCAGCAGTACACAGGGTCTCGAGCAGTACTTC
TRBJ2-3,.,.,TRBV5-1,CASSPRGRTDTQYF,TGCGCCAGCAGCCCGCGGGGGCGCACAGATACGCAGTATTTT
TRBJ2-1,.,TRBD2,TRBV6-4,CASSDSTSGSNEQFF,TGTGCCAGCAGTGACTCGACTAGCGGGAGCAATGAGCAGTTCTTC
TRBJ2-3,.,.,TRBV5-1,CASRTQDTQYF,TGCGCCAGCAGGACGCAGGATACGCAGTATTTT
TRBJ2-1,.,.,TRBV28,CASSTIESSYNEQFF,TGTGCCAGCAGTACTATCGAGAGCTCCTACAATGAGCAGTTCTTC
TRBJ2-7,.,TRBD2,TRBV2,CASSRGLAGYEQYF,TGTGCCAGCAGCCGGGGACTAGCGGGTTACGAGCAGTACTTC
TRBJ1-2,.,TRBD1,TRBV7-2,CASSHGDRGRDGYTF,TGTGCCAGCAGCCACGGGGACAGGGGAAGGGATGGCTACACCTTC
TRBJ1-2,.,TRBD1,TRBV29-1,CSADRGAASGYGYTF,TGCAGCGCCGACAGGGGCGCAGCCTCGGGCTATGGCTACACCTTC
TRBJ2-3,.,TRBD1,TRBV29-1,CSVEGQGVPTDTQYF,TGCAGCGTTGAGGGGCAGGGGGTGCCCACAGATACGCAGTATTTT
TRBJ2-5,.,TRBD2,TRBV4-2,CASSRTGTSEEGQYF,TGTGCCAGCAGCCGTACCGGGACTAGCGAGGAAGGCCAGTACTTC
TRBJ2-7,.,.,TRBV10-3,CAIRVGQRYEQYF,TGTGCCATCAGAGTAGGACAGCGCTACGAGCAGTACTTC
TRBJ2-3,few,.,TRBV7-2,CASSFFSLTARGTQYF,TGTGCCAGCAGCTTCTTTAGTTTGACGGCCCGGGGTACGCAGTATTTT
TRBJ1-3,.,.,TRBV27,CASRNSGAGNTIYF,TGTGCCAGCAGGAATTCTGGGGCTGGAAACACCATATATTTT
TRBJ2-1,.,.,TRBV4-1,CASSRMPRAAVGDEQFF,TGCGCCAGCAGCCGGATGCCTAGGGCCGCGGTGGGCGATGAGCAGTTCTTC
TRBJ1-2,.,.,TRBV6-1,CASRVQSDYGYTF,TGTGCCAGCAGGGTGCAGAGCGACTATGGCTACACCTTC
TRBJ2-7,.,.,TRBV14,CASSRAINPYEQYF,TGTGCCAGCAGCCGGGCCATAAACCCCTACGAGCAGTACTTC
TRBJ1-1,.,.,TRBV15,CATSLGRNTEAFF,TGTGCCACCAGCTTGGGCAGAAACACTGAAGCTTTCTTT
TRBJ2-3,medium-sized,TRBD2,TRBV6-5,CASMLLGTSGDTQYF,TGTGCCAGCATGCTACTGGGGACTAGCGGGGATACGCAGTATTTT
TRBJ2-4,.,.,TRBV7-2,CASSPYTSGNIQYF,TGTGCCAGCAGCCCTTACACCTCTGGGAACATTCAGTACTTC
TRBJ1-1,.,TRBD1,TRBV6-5,CASSSTGRTEAFF,TGTGCCAGCAGTTCGACAGGGCGGACTGAAGCTTTCTTT
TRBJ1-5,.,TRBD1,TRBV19,CASRTGTDINQPQHF,TGTGCCAGTAGGACCGGGACAGACATTAATCAGCCCCAGCATTTT
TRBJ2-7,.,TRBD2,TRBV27,CASSFGGYEQYF,TGTGCCAGCAGTTTCGGGGGGTACGAGCAGTACTTC
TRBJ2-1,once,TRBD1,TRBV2,CATPTGVNEQFF,TGTGCCACTCCGACAGGGGTCAATGAGCAGTTCTTC
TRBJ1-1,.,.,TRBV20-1,CSLRGDTEAFF,TGCAGCCTGCGGGGGGACACTGAAGCTTTCTTT
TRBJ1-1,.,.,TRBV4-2,CASSQRVGTEAFF,TGTGCCAGCAGCCAGAGGGTGGGCACTGAAGCTTTCTTT
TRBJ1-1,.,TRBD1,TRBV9,CASSATGHTEAFF,TGTGCCAGCAGCGCGACAGGGCACACTGAAGCTTTCTTT
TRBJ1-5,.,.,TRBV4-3,CASSQDVFGGQPQHF,TGCGCCAGCAGCCAAGACGTCTTCGGGGGTCAGCCCCAGCATTTT
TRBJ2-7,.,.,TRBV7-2,CASSLGGIEQYF,TGTGCCAGCAGCTTAGGGGGAATCGAGCAGTACTTC
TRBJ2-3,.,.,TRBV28,CASSAGRAVTDTQYF,TGTGCCAGCAGCGCTGGCAGGGCGGTTACAGATACGCAGTATTTT
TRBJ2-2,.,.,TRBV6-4,CASSVGQANTGELFF,TGTGCCAGCAGTGTAGGTCAAGCGAACACCGGGGAGCTGTTTTTT
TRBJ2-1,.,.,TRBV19,CASRDFYNEQFF,TGTGCCTCCCGGGACTTCTACAATGAGCAGTTCTTC
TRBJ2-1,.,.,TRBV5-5,CASSLGAAGVEFF,TGTGCCAGCAGCTTGGGGGCGGCCGGGGTGGAGTTCTTC
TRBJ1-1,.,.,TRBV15,CATSRSRRVGTEAFF,TGTGCCACCAGCAGATCAAGGAGGGTTGGCACTGAAGCTTTCTTT
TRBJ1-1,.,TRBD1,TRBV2,CASIRDRVQNTEAFF,TGTGCCAGCATTCGGGACAGGGTCCAGAACACTGAAGCTTTCTTT
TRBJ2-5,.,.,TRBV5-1,CASSPPGTHSYF,TGCGCCAGTTCCCCTCCTGGGACGCACTCCTACTTC
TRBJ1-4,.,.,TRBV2,CASRWFPTNEKLFF,TGTGCCAGCAGATGGTTCCCAACTAATGAAAAACTGTTTTTT
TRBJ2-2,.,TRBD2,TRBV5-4,CASSLAPRGGGELFF,TGTGCCAGCAGCTTGGCCCCCCGCGGGGGCGGGGAGCTGTTTTTT